Listed here is a single T cell receptor beta chain. This clone's antigen is unknown. No much larger clone is present one base from it, and per-base qualities are unavailable. Including the terminal cysteine and phenylalanine, the CDR3 comprises 10 residues. CDR3 DNA only is kept here, 30 bases in frame from base 1. The V and J ends are trimmed by 4 bases and 6 bases, leaving 3 bases between them. The germline V gene provides CDR1 SQVTM and CDR2 ANQGSEA. These data come from a study of CD8+CD57+ T cells in acquired aplastic anemia (dated by TCRdb to 2016 to 2019). Turning to the overall study: DNA extracted from sorted CD4+ and CD8+ cells had a mean of approximately 3 ug, with a range of about 0.19 to 30 ug. CD8+CD57+ expansion was defined as a frequency above the mean frequency observed in healthy subjects.

Paper-wide results and their limitations: Around 27 CD8+ CDR3 sequences were found to be shared between patients and controls, but these sequences appeared to be highly expressed in patients and within the immunodominant clones of the patients. Between patients and healthy controls, no significant difference in CD8+ Simpson's diversity was found (P=0.060).

Expansion of CD8+CD57+ cells had been shown by flow cytometry in the patients chosen for sequencing. Every patient had a diagnosis of severe acquired aplastic anemia based on International Study of Aplastic Anemia and Agranulocytosis and Camitta criteria. At the time blood was sampled, none of the patients had received any therapy. In this study, sorted CD4+ and CD8+ T cells from the blood of healthy subjects and of severe aplastic anemia patients had their TCR repertoires deep-sequenced. In the USA, patient enrollment took place under clinicaltrials.gov protocols 00001620, 01623167, 00001397, 00071045, 00081523 and 00961064. Ficoll-Paque density gradient centrifugation was used to isolate peripheral blood mononuclear cells. Before DNA extraction, CD4+ and CD8+ T cells were sorted with FACS or magnetic beads. Genomic DNA served as template for TCR beta VDJ combination and CDR3 sequence profiling. An Illumina HiSeq 2000 was used for TCR repertoire sequencing. As for how the authors treated the data: Repertoires were assessed using TRBV/TRBJ rearrangement plots, CDR3 size and DJ length profiles, and Simpson's diversity index. The immunodominant clone was defined as the most abundant DNA sequence in deep sequencing data. CDR3 amino acid sequences were screened for sharing across subjects and were compared with published repertoires and the VDJdb database. In TCRdb, the public reads were trimmed at Q25 with fastp and aligned with MiXCR, with productive beta chains retained. Each record represents a unique CDR3 protein, reported with the most common genes and DNA among its rows. These V and J calls derive from TCRdb rather than the authors' analysis. The sample yields 150,000 to 200,000 distinct CDR3 sequences; around 50% were counted once. More than 0.85% of the sample belongs to the ten largest clones.

This clonotype was obtained from a human donor with aplastic anemia. Sequences were obtained from sorted CD4+, CD8+, or CD8+CD57+ T cells (not recorded which) from PBMCs. The V gene is TRBV29-1 and the J gene is TRBJ2-2; no D gene is confidently identified. The CDR3 loop reads CSVVAGELFF. The DNA reads TGCAGCGTTGTGGCCGGGGAGCTGTTTTTT.